A selection of T cell receptor beta chains follows, all from one sample in a study of cytomegalovirus exposure and HLA in healthy donors. TCRdb keeps only in-frame clones here, not all; method: immunoSEQ multiplex PCR. The sample has approximately 150,000 clones; 70% to 80% are singletons. Material: PBMCs. These receptors originate from a man aged 55 to 69 in good health and CMV-seronegative. CDR3s include the opening cysteine and the closing phenylalanine or tryptophan. The D gene is left open where the match is weak. Rows may omit the clone size; those that give it use once, few, many or a size class.

d_gene | j_gene | abundance | v_gene | CDR3nt | CDR3aa
NA | TRBJ2-1 | NA | TRBV7-2 | TGTGCCAGCACTCTATCCGGTTGGGAGCAGTTCTTC | CASTLSGWEQFF
TRBD1 | TRBJ2-2 | once | TRBV10-3 | TGTGCCATCAGGGAAACAGGGGACGGCACCGGGGAGCTGTTTTTT | CAIRETGDGTGELFF
NA | TRBJ2-2 | NA | TRBV5-1 | TGCGCCAGCAGCGGTACAGGGTGGGGGACCGGGGAGCTGTTTTTT | CASSGTGWGTGELFF
NA | TRBJ1-3 | NA | TRBV28 | TGTGCCAGCGGCCCCGGGGGGCGGGGAAACACCATATATTTT | CASGPGGRGNTIYF
NA | TRBJ1-3 | once | TRBV6-5 | TGTGCCAGCAGCCTTGGGGCGGCCTCTGGAAACACCATATATTTT | CASSLGAASGNTIYF
NA | TRBJ2-7 | once | TRBV30 | TGTGCCTGGAGTGTGAAGGGACTCCCCGATTGGGAGCAGTACTTC | CAWSVKGLPDWEQYF
NA | TRBJ2-3 | NA | TRBV21-1 | TGTGCCAGCAGCAAAGATGGTAGGCTAGCGGGAGGGCCGAGGGGCACAGATACGCAGTATTTT | CASSKDGRLAGGPRGTDTQYF
NA | TRBJ2-2 | NA | TRBV19 | TGTGCCAGTAGTATTGGTGCGTACGAGAACACCGGGGAGCTGTTTTTT | CASSIGAYENTGELFF
TRBD1 | TRBJ2-7 | few | TRBV4-3 | TGCGCCAGCAGCCAAACCGGGACAGGGGCCTACGAGCAGTACTTC | CASSQTGTGAYEQYF
TRBD1 | TRBJ1-3 | NA | TRBV19 | TGTGCCAGTAGTACTGGACAGGAACGCATCTCTGGAAACACCATATATTTT | CASSTGQERISGNTIYF
NA | TRBJ1-4 | few | TRBV19 | TGTGCCAGTAGTGCCCAGACAAACGCTAATGAAAAACTGTTTTTT | CASSAQTNANEKLFF
NA | TRBJ1-2 | NA | TRBV5-6 | TGTGCCAGCAGCCCTACAGGGCGGGGCTACACCTTC | CASSPTGRGYTF
TRBD1 | TRBJ2-6 | NA | TRBV7-9 | TGTGCCAGCAGCCCCTCCAGGGGGCAGGCGTACTCTGGGGCCAACGTCCTGACTTTC | CASSPSRGQAYSGANVLTF
TRBD1 | TRBJ1-4 | NA | TRBV9 | TGTGCCAGCAGCTTAATGGACAGGGGTGAAAAACTGTTTTTT | CASSLMDRGEKLFF
NA | TRBJ2-7 | NA | TRBV19 | TGTGCCAGTAGTATTCCGTCAGGGAACGAGCAGTACTTC | CASSIPSGNEQYF
TRBD1 | TRBJ1-1 | once | TRBV27 | TGTGCCAGCACTCCAGGGGGCTCGTACACTGAAGCTTTCTTT | CASTPGGSYTEAFF
TRBD1 | TRBJ1-4 | few | TRBV30 | TGTGCCTGGGTCCCTTGGGGACAGGGTAGTGAAAAACTGTTTTTT | CAWVPWGQGSEKLFF
NA | TRBJ2-7 | NA | TRBV5-6 | TGTGCCAGCAGCTTTCCAGATTCCTACGAGCAGTACTTC | CASSFPDSYEQYF
TRBD1 | TRBJ1-4 | NA | TRBV28 | TGTGCCAGCAGTTCTGTACAGGGGGCTCAGGAAAAACTGTTTTTT | CASSSVQGAQEKLFF
NA | TRBJ2-5 | NA | TRBV4-1 | TGCGCCAGCAGCCAAGAGGACCCGCGGGGATTGGGCCAAGAGACCCAGTACTTC | CASSQEDPRGLGQETQYF
NA | TRBJ2-7 | NA | TRBV30 | TGTGGTGTGAGGGACAATGGTCTCTACGAGCAGTACTTC | CGVRDNGLYEQYF
NA | TRBJ2-2 | few | TRBV28 | TGTGCCAGCAGGAGATACACCGGGGAGCTGTTTTTT | CASRRYTGELFF
NA | TRBJ1-1 | NA | TRBV29-1 | TGCAGCGTTGACGGGACTCAGGGCACTGAAGCTTTCTTT | CSVDGTQGTEAFF
NA | TRBJ1-4 | NA | TRBV7-9 | TGTGCCAGCAGCTTAGCGGCAGGGGCGAGGGAAAAACTGTTTTTT | CASSLAAGAREKLFF
NA | TRBJ2-5 | NA | TRBV5-4 | TGTGCCAGCAGCTTGGACCGGGAAGAGACCCAGTACTTC | CASSLDREETQYF
TRBD2 | TRBJ2-5 | NA | TRBV18 | TGTGCCAGCTCACCGCCAACGGGACTAGCGGGGGAAGAGACCCAGTACTTC | CASSPPTGLAGEETQYF